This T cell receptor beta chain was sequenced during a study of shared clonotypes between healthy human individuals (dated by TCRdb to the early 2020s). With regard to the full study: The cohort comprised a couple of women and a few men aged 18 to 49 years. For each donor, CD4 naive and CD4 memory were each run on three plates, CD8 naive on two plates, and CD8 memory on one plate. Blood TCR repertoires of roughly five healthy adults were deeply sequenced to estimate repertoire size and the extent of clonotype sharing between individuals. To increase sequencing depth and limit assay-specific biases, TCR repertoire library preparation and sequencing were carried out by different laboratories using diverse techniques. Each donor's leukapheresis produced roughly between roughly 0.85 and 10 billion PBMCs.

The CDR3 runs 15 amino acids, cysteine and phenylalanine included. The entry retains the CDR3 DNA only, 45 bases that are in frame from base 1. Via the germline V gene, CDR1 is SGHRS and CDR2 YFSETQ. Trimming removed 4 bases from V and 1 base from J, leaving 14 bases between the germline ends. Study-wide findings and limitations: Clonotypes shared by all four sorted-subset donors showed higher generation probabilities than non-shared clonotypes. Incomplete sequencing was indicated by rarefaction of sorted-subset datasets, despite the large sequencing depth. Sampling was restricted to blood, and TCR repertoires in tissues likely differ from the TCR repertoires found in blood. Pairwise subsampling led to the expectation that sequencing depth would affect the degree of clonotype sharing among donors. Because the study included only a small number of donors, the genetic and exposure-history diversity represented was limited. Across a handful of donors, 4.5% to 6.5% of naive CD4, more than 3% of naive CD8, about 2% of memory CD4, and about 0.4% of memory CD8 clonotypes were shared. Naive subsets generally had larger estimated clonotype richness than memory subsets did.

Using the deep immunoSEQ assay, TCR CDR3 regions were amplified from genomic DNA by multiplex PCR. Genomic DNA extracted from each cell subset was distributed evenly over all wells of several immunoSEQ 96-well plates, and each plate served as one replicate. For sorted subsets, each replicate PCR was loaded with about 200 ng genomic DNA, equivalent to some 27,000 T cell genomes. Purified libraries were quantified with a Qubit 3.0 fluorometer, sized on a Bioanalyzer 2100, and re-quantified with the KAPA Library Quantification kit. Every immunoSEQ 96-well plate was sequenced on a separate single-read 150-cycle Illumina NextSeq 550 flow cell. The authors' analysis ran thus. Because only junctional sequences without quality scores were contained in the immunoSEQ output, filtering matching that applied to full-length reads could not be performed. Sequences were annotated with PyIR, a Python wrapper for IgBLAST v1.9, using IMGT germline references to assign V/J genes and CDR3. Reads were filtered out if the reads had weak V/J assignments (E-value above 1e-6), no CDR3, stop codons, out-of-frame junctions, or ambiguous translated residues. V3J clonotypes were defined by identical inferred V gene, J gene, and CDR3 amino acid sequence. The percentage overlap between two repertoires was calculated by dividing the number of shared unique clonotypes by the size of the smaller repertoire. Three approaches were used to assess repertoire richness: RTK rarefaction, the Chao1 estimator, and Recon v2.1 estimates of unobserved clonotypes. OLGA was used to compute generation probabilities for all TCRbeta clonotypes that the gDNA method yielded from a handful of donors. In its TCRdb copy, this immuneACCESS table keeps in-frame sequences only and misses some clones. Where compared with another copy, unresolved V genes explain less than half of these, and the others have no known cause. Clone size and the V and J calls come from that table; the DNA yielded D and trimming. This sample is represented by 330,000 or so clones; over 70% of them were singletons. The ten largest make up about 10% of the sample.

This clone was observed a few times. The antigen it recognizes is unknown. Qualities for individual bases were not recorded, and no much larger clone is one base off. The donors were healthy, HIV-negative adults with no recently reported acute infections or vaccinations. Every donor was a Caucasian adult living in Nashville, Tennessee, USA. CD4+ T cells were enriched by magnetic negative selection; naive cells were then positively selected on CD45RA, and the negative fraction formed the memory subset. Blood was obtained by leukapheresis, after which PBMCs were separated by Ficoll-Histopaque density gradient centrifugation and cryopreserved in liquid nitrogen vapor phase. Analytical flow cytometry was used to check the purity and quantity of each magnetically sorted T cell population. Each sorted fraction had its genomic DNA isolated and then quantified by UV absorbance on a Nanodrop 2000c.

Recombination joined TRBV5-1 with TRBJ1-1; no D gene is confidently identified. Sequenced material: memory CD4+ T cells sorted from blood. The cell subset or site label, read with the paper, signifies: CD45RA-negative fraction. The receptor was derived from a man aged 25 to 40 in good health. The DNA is TGCGCCAGCAGCGCTTCGCCCGGGTGGAACACTGAAGCTTTCTTT. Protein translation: CASSASPGWNTEAFF.